These T cell receptor beta chains were read from a single sample in a study of blood T cell repertoires in COVID-19. Clones were read by immunoSEQ multiplex PCR, and TCRdb kept only the in-frame ones, dropping some. The profile shows 100,000 to 150,000 clones, approximately 88% of them singletons. Sequencing input: peripheral blood. The receptors here all came from a man between 50 and 59 years old with acute or convalescent COVID-19. The conserved cysteine and the conserved F or W are not part of the CDR3 here.

V gene,J gene,CDR3 protein
TRBV5-4,TRBJ1-2,ASSKEVGGYT
TRBV19,TRBJ1-1,ASSIPTANTEAF
TRBV6-5,TRBJ2-7,ASARDSYEQY
TRBV4-1,TRBJ1-5,ASSPRSRGTNQPQH
TRBV28,TRBJ1-2,ALRAGGSRNYGYT
TRBV18,TRBJ1-2,ASSPGQTSGYT
TRBV7-9,TRBJ1-2,ASSSQGADGYT
TRBV7-2,TRBJ1-3,ASSPSGGFGNTIY
TRBV12-5,TRBJ2-5,ASGFRGLETQY
TRBV5-5,TRBJ2-7,ASSRGLYEQY
TRBV12-3/TRBV12-4,TRBJ1-2,ASSPSRNYGYT
TRBV2,TRBJ2-7,ASSALTSGGEQY
TRBV5-4,TRBJ2-1,ASSNSGYNEQF
TRBV5-1,TRBJ2-7,ASQEDGPHSYEQY
TRBV4-1,TRBJ2-2,ASSQRGSDLLFGTGELF
TRBV3-1/TRBV3-2,TRBJ1-1,ASSQVAGTGGPGEAF
TRBV20-1,TRBJ2-7,SASQGALLYEQY
TRBV21-1,TRBJ2-3,ASSRWFSGRAGLLY
TRBV2,TRBJ2-7,ASKGQLYEQY
TRBV24-1,TRBJ2-1,ATSTRLAIRDEQF
TRBV28,TRBJ2-2,ASRASGELF
TRBV5-4,TRBJ2-5,ASSKPGLAGGETQY
TRBV15,TRBJ1-1,ATSRDVRDTEAF
TRBV7-9,TRBJ1-1,ASSRSGIGLNTEAF
TRBV28,TRBJ2-7,ASSRTSGSSGEQY
TRBV2,TRBJ1-2,ASSEYSAFAGGGYT